Listed below are T cell receptor beta chains from one sample, sequenced in a study of early T cells in non-severe SARS-CoV-2 infection. TCRdb reprocessed the 5' RACE reads with MiXCR, giving one entry per CDR3 protein. The data hold 25,000 to 30,000 distinct CDR3 sequences, with 5% observed a single time. Sequenced sample: whole blood. These TCRs come from an adult who was a healthcare worker with PCR-confirmed SARS-CoV-2 infection or an uninfected control (not recorded which). Both conserved end residues are part of each CDR3. The order of the fields is V gene, CDR3 protein.

TRBV6-5 CASTTDRVNSPLHF
TRBV5-5 CASSFEGVSDTQYF
TRBV20-1 CSARVASGQETQYF
TRBV30 CAWSVRWGPGTSIIYEQYF
TRBV7-2 CASSPEDRPRAAYEQYF
TRBV28 CASSVGTGRNGYTF
TRBV6-5 CASSTPGGANRNTIYF
TRBV30 CAWSVKLGTLNTEAFF
TRBV20-1 CSAMALDRTSGNEQFF
TRBV5-4 CASSNRKAGDEQYF
TRBV2 CASSVHPSGANVLTF
TRBV20-1 CSARSTTGELFF
TRBV2 CASSEHGAKNIQYF
TRBV7-6 CVSSLSGVHETQYF
TRBV5-1 CASSSPGLNTEAFF
TRBV18 CASSPRTGGLYEQYF
TRBV7-9 CASSSGQAIQETQYF
TRBV7-9 CASSALLDTQYF
TRBV5-5 CASSFIGGRSGANVLTF
TRBV18 CASSPTDSPLHF
TRBV28 CASREGTARDEQFF
TRBV7-2 CASSFRQGHAGELFF
TRBV4-2 CASSLGQRYGYTF
TRBV5-6 CASSQGNGVLEQYF
TRBV3-1 CASSQLLGVSRAEQYF
TRBV20-1 CSAAGGTSYNEQFF
TRBV20-1 CSALGQRNTGELFF
TRBV7-6 CASSPLAGNKYNEQFF
TRBV11-1 CASSSHSFSYNEQFF
TRBV27 CASRREGGSGEAFF
TRBV12-3/TRBV12-4 CASSPRWGGSFINEQFF
TRBV14 CASSQAGANVLTF
TRBV7-9 CASSLERLAGNTGELFF
TRBV7-9 CASSLLRNTGELFF
TRBV12-5 CASGYTSGKNSYNEQFF
TRBV4-3 CASSPGTSGRVNEQFF
TRBV11-2 CASSPQGARGSYNEQFF
TRBV29-1 CSVESGDSDGYTF
TRBV29-1 CSVPLLHGYTF
TRBV24-1 CATSDVRVSYNEQFF
TRBV10-3 CAISDQDRGLNQPQHF
TRBV4-2 CASSQGGPDTQYF
TRBV7-2 CASSFTKTGKETQYF
TRBV15 CATSRHRAGTGNTIYF
TRBV3-1 CASSQDPFRSQFF
TRBV5-1 CASSLGASGGRETQYF
TRBV6-6 CASSYGGGDTEAFF
TRBV20-1 CSAREGGWNTEAFF
TRBV20-1 CSASPLSGGPGEQFF
TRBV4-2 CASSPSKQGAGTEAFF
TRBV6-4 CASSDTDRDTGELFF
TRBV29-1 CSVLDTEAFF
TRBV12-3/TRBV12-4 CASSPNFSTDTQYF
TRBV5-1 CASSPSASYEQYF
TRBV15 CATSSTGTTNNEQFF
TRBV30 CAWSVRGWGSEQYF
TRBV20-1 CRAQGSVRGYTF
TRBV7-2 CASSLDEGGLAKNIQYF
TRBV28 CASSLLGYTEAFF